This entry is about one TCR beta chain. This sample is part of a study of shared clonotypes between healthy human individuals. Repertoires were generated with immunoSEQ multiplex PCR, while TCRdb's copy carries only in-frame clones and drops some. The sample lists roughly 2.5 million clones, around 90% occurring once. V dropped 4 bases and J dropped 7; count of bases not matched to a gene: 8. The germline CDR1 and CDR2 sequences are SGHVS and FQNEAQ. The CDR3 loop spans 16 amino acids. Sequenced: naive CD4+ T cells sorted from blood. Subset: CD45RA+ positively selected. This rearrangement joins TRBV7-8 to TRBJ1-6, with TRBD1 matching 9 bases. This receptor was obtained from a man between 18 and 29 years old in good health. CDR3 DNA: TGTGCCAGCAGCTCATTATCCGGGACAGGGAATTCACCCCTCCACTTT. Translated: CASSSLSGTGNSPLHF.